The TCR beta chain under discussion was sequenced for a study of CD8 T cells in ankylosing spondylitis. Study findings and constraints: There was a TCR beta motif, made of several highly homologous variants, that appeared characteristic of ankylosing spondylitis blood.

In TCRdb, the 5' RACE reads were re-called with MiXCR into one record per CDR3 protein. The sample yields roughly 250,000 distinct CDR3 sequences, about 9.1% seen once. CDR3 length: 14 residues. V lost 2 bases to trimming and J lost 4 bases, with 11 bases between them. The V gene's germline CDR1 is MNHNS and CDR2 SASEGT. This clonotype was seen repeatedly, ten times or more. Its cognate antigen is unknown. V and J are TRBV6-1 and TRBJ1-1, with D perhaps TRBD1 (6 bases). The clonotype was recovered from a male donor with ankylosing spondylitis or in good health (not recorded which). The sequenced material came from blood, either unsorted or a sorted T cell fraction (not recorded which). This CDR3 is CASSESGDITEAFF. CDR3 nucleotide sequence: TGTGCCAGCAGTGAATCAGGGGATATCACTGAAGCTTTCTTT.